The present T cell receptor beta chain was sequenced within a study of shared clonotypes between healthy human individuals. In the original processing: Filtering differed for immunoSEQ, which gave only junction sequences without quality scores. Here immunoSEQ multiplex PCR was the method, and the copy in TCRdb shows in-frame clones only, minus some. The V and J calls and the clone size are those of that table, but D and trimming were determined from the DNA. Among hundreds of thousands of clones listed, approximately 73% were seen once. This clone was seen a handful of times. Nashville, Tennessee was home to all donors, who were Caucasian adults. This CDR3 is built from 16 residues. Germline values: CDR1 MDHEN, CDR2 SYDVKM. Trimming left V 8 bases short and J 0 bases short, with 19 bases between.

Input material: memory CD4+ T cells sorted from blood. Subset of the sample: CD45RA-negative fraction. The source is a young woman in good health. V is TRBV28 and J is TRBJ1-1; D is unclear. DNA of the CDR3: TGTGCCAGCGGTTCCGTGGTGCCACTAATGAACACTGAAGCTTTCTTT. It encodes CASGSVVPLMNTEAFF.